The 13 T cell receptor beta chains in this list originate from one sample, sequenced in a study of blood T cells in healthy people across ages (dated by TCRdb to about 2015). Preparation of the library involved 5' RACE. Data came from an Illumina HiSeq 2500. A second PCR of about 6 to 11 cycles was performed with a sample-barcoded 5' primer and a J-beta primer mix. TCRdb ran its own pipeline on the public reads, namely fastp trimming at Q25 and MiXCR clone calling, and kept in-frame beta chains. Entries are consolidated by CDR3 protein sequence, retaining the most common genes and DNA. The sample profile shows more than 700,000 distinct CDR3 sequences; about half of them were found once. Around 18% of the sample goes to the ten largest clones. Sample: blood. The receptors originated from a man older than 75 in good health.

The chain joins TRBV30 to TRBJ2-7; 12 bases agree with TRBD2. With 3 bases clipped from V and 2 bases from J, the junction kept 5 bases outside the gene matches. Germline V gives CDR1 GTSNPN, CDR2 SVGIG (reference sequence). This CDR3 has 15 residues. DNA for the CDR3: TGTGCCTGGAGGAAAGGGACTAGCGGGCCCTACGAGCAGTACTTC. It encodes CAWRKGTSGPYEQYF.

In its sample, this clonotype was seen a few times. V and J are TRBV11-3 and TRBJ2-1, with a weak D call TRBD2 (5 bases). Germline-derived CDR1 and CDR2 are SGHNT and YENEEA. Between the trimmed V and J ends, which lost 5 bases and 4 bases, there was a span of 18 bases. The CDR3 runs 16 residues. CDR3 sequence: CASSEYSSPYYNEQFF. CDR3 coding DNA: TGTGCCAGCAGCGAGTATTCTAGCCCCTATTACAATGAGCAGTTCTTC.

V is TRBV28 and J is TRBJ2-1; D not certain. This CDR3 region has 10 residues. Trimming cost V 7 bases and J 8 bases, with 6 bases left between them. Germline CDR1 reads MDHEN; CDR2 reads SYDVKM. The chain's CDR3 is CASTYYEQFF. In DNA form, the CDR3 reads TGTGCCAGCACGTACTATGAGCAGTTCTTC. Looking up the rest from reference TRBV28 and TRBJ2-1 gives the full variable domain: DVKVTQSSRYLVKRTGEKVFLECVQDMDHENMFWYRQDPGLGLRLIYFSYDVKMKEKGDIPEGYSVSREKKERFSLILESASTNQTSMYLCASTYYEQFFGPGTRLTVL.

About this clonotype: Compared with germline, one end of the junction differs, possibly owing to a read error. V and J are TRBV4-2 and TRBJ2-7; D gene ambiguous. This CDR3 is built from 14 residues. Germline V gene sequence: CDR1 LGHNA, CDR2 YNFKEQ. CDR3 in DNA: TGTGCCAGCAGCCTAGACGGAGCCTCCTACGGGCAGTACTTC. Residues: CASSLDGASYGQYF.

This clonotype turned up a few times. This chain links TRBV30 with TRBJ2-1; D perhaps matches TRBD2 (6 bases). Trimming stripped 1 base from V and 8 bases from J, with 12 bases between. The CDR3 loop spans 13 amino acids. Looked up from germline, CDR1 is GTSNPN and CDR2 is SVGIG (reference sequence). CDR3 region: CAWSAGRRDEQFF. Written as DNA, the CDR3 is TGTGCCTGGAGTGCCGGGAGACGGGATGAGCAGTTCTTC.

The V gene is TRBV7-2, the J gene TRBJ1-4; tentatively, D is TRBD1 (6 bases). Trimming pared 3 bases from V and 7 bases from J, leaving 12 bases between. This CDR3 is built from 14 residues. CDR1 SGHTA and CDR2 FQGNSA come from the germline V gene. CDR3 residues: CASSFAGASEKLFF. CDR3 DNA: TGTGCCAGCAGCTTCGCGGGGGCTAGTGAAAAACTGTTTTTT.

This clonotype has a handful of counts. The chain recombines TRBV2 with TRBJ2-7; D gene uncertain. The length of the CDR3 is 14 residues. CDR1 SNHLY and CDR2 FYNNEI come from the germline V gene. The germline V and J ends were trimmed by 3 bases and 3 bases, with 12 bases remaining between them. The CDR3 DNA reads as TGTGCCAGCAGTGAGAAGTGGGTGTACTACGAGCAGTACTTC. Translation: CASSEKWVYYEQYF.

The chain combines TRBV29-1 with TRBJ2-3; 7 nucleotides match TRBD2. Germline V gene lookup returns CDR1 SQVTM and CDR2 ANQGSEA. V shed 6 bases, J shed 3 bases, and the junction held 15 bases outside the gene matches. The CDR3 is 16 residues long. The CDR3 DNA reads TGCAGCGTCGCCTCGAGGGAGGGCATCGTTACAGATACGCAGTATTTT. It encodes CSVASREGIVTDTQYF.

This clonotype was seen ten or more times. The CDR3 region is CASSISTHTDTQYF. CDR3 bases: TGTGCCAGCAGTATCTCTACCCACACAGATACGCAGTATTTT. This chain links TRBV12-3 or TRBV12-4 with TRBJ2-3; D is undetermined. This CDR3 contains 14 residues. The V end was cut by 5 bases, the J end by 2 bases, with 11 bases between.

The rearrangement links TRBV29-1 to TRBJ2-7; the match to TRBD2 covers 9 bases. CDR1 SQVTM and CDR2 ANQGSEA come from the germline V gene. There are 14 residues in the CDR3. V was pared by 3 bases and J by 0 bases, with 3 bases of the junction left unmatched. CDR3: CSVDSSGASYEQYF. In DNA form, the CDR3 reads TGCAGCGTTGACTCTAGCGGGGCCTCCTACGAGCAGTACTTC.

This clonotype was seen a few times. V and J are TRBV20-1 and TRBJ2-3, with a possible D match to TRBD2 (6 bases). The ends were cut back, 2 bases at V and 0 bases at J, with 12 bases in the middle. CDR1 and CDR2 (germline): DFQATT, SNEGSKA (reference sequence). This CDR3 comprises 15 residues. This CDR3 reads CSARNKGRSTDTQYF. In DNA form, the CDR3 reads TGCAGTGCTAGAAACAAGGGGAGGAGCACAGATACGCAGTATTTT.

Many counts were recorded for this clonotype. The genes are TRBV12-3 or TRBV12-4 and TRBJ2-7; a possible D gene is TRBD2 (5 bases). The CDR3 totals 14 residues. V was pared by 0 bases and J by 1 base, with 7 bases between. The CDR3 DNA reads as TGTGCCAGCAGTTTAGCGGGAGCGTCCTACGAGCAGTACTTC. Protein product: CASSLAGASYEQYF.

This clonotype was detected a few times. The rearrangement joins TRBV9 to TRBJ2-3; 7 bases match TRBD2. Unmatched junction bases numbered 2, after V lost 0 bases and J lost 4 bases. The CDR3 runs to 14 residues. CDR1 and CDR2 from the germline V gene are SGDLS and YYNGEE. CDR3 in DNA: TGTGCCAGCAGCGTAGATGGGGGGGCAGATACGCAGTATTTT. Protein product: CASSVDGGADTQYF. The full variable domain, rest sourced from reference TRBV9 and TRBJ2-3, is DSGVTQTPKHLITATGQRVTLRCSPRSGDLSVYWYQQSLDQGLQFLIQYYNGEERAKGNILERFSAQQFPDLHSELNLSSLELGDSALYFCASSVDGGADTQYFGPGTRLTVL.